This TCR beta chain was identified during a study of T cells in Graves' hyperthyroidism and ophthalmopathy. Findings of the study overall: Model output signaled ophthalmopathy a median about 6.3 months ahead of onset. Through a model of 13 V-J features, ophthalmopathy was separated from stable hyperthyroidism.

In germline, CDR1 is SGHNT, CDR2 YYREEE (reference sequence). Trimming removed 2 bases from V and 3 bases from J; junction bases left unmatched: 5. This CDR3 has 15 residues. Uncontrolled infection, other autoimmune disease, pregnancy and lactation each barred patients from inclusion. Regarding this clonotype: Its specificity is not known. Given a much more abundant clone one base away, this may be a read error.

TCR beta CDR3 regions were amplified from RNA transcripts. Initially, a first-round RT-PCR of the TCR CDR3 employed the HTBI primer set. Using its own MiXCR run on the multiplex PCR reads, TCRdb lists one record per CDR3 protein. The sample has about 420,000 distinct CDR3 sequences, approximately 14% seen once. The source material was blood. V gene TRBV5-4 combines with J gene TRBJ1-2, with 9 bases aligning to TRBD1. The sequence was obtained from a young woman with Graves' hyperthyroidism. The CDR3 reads CASSFRGQGDYGYTF. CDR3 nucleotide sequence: TGTGCCAGCAGCTTTAGGGGACAGGGAGACTATGGCTACACCTTC.